Following are 28 T cell receptor beta chains from one sample sequenced in a study of PD-L1 blockade in urothelial cancer. The data were produced by immunoSEQ multiplex PCR, yet TCRdb's version contains in-frame clones alone and is incomplete. In the table there are more than 75,000 clones, 90% of which are singletons. Sequencing was performed on PBMCs, taken around atezolizumab (anti-PD-L1) treatment. All receptors come from a man aged 60-69 years with urothelial cancer.

The DNA of the CDR3 is TGTGCCAGCAGCCCCCGTACGCGGAGGAACACCGGGGAGCTGTTTTTT. Its protein product is CASSPRTRRNTGELFF. This chain connects TRBV11-2 to TRBJ2-2; D not certain. The V end was cut by 5 bases, the J end by 1 base, with 14 bases between. In germline, CDR1 is SGHAT, CDR2 FQNNGV. CDR3 size: 16 residues.

This chain connects TRBV18 to TRBJ1-2; tentatively, D is TRBD1 (6 bases). The V gene lost 4 bases and the J gene lost 3 bases, with 12 bases spanning the gap. There are 14 residues in the CDR3. The V gene's germline CDR1 is KGHSH and CDR2 LQKENI. CDR3 DNA: TGTGCCAGCTCACTTACAGGGCGCGACTATGGCTACACCTTC. Amino acids: CASSLTGRDYGYTF.

This chain joins TRBV2 and TRBJ2-2; the match to TRBD2 covers 14 bases. Germline CDR1 SNHLY, CDR2 FYNNEI. With V trimmed by 7 bases and J by 5 bases, 9 bases remained unmatched. This CDR3 is 17 amino acids long. This CDR3 reads CASTRTSGRLRTGELFF. The CDR3 DNA reads as TGTGCCAGCACCCGGACTAGCGGGAGGCTCAGAACCGGGGAGCTGTTTTTT.

This chain joins TRBV9 and TRBJ2-1, with D possibly TRBD2 on 6 matching bases. Trimming pared 3 bases from V and 2 bases from J, leaving 21 bases between. Germline CDR1 and CDR2: SGDLS and YYNGEE. This CDR3 spans 18 amino acids. The CDR3: CASSAGTSEIRPYNEQFF. The DNA for the CDR3 is TGTGCCAGCAGCGCCGGGACTTCCGAGATCCGACCCTACAATGAGCAGTTCTTC.

The chain recombines TRBV19 with TRBJ1-1; TRBD1 might be the D (6 bases). V was pared by 6 bases and J by 2 bases, with 10 bases between. CDR3 length: 13 residues. Per germline, CDR1 LNHDA and CDR2 SQIVND (reference sequence). CDR3 region: CASRPQGNTEAFF. For the CDR3, the DNA is TGTGCCAGTAGACCACAGGGAAACACTGAAGCTTTCTTT.

The table lists this clone with a count of one. This chain connects TRBV7-2 to TRBJ2-2, with unresolved D. The CDR3 has 15 amino acids. Germline loops: CDR1 SGHTA, CDR2 FQGNSA. The V end was cut by 1 base, the J end by 2 bases, with 8 bases between. In DNA, the CDR3 is TGTGCCAGCAGCTTAGGAGAAGTTAACACCGGGGAGCTGTTTTTT. It is translated as CASSLGEVNTGELFF.

The count of this clone is one. The chain combines TRBV5-4 with TRBJ1-1; 8 nucleotides align to TRBD1. This CDR3 has 13 residues. Germline CDR1 reads SGHNT; CDR2 reads YYREEE (reference sequence). With 2 bases clipped from V and 8 bases from J, the junction kept 5 bases outside the gene matches. The CDR3 spells CASSFLGQGEAFF. The DNA of the CDR3 is TGTGCCAGCAGCTTCTTAGGACAGGGAGAAGCTTTCTTT.

This chain joins TRBV5-5 and TRBJ1-1, with 8 bases aligning to TRBD1. The germline CDR1 and CDR2 sequences are SGHKS and YYEKEE (reference sequence). The J segment lost 1 base and the V segment lost 1 base, leaving 6 bases of the junction unmatched. The CDR3 spans 16 residues. CDR3 sequence: CASSLLPDRGNTEAFF. DNA of the CDR3: TGTGCCAGCAGCTTGCTCCCTGACAGGGGGAACACTGAAGCTTTCTTT.

The rearrangement links TRBV6-5 to TRBJ1-2, with D perhaps matching TRBD1 (6 bases). V gave up 7 bases and J gave up 3 bases, with 12 bases separating them. The CDR3 length is 13 residues. Germline V CDR1 and CDR2: MNHEY, SVGAGI. The CDR3 sequence: CASTRTGHYGYTF. Written as DNA, the CDR3 is TGTGCCAGCACTCGAACAGGGCACTATGGCTACACCTTC.

This clone was detected a few times. V and J are TRBV6-5 and TRBJ2-3; 8 bases agree with TRBD2. J lost 5 bases, V lost 2 bases, and 3 bases had no gene match. This CDR3 comprises 14 residues. Per the germline V gene, CDR1 is MNHEY and CDR2 is SVGAGI. This CDR3 reads CASSYGTRRDTQYF. The CDR3 nucleotides are TGTGCCAGCAGTTACGGGACTAGGCGAGATACGCAGTATTTT.

This clone occurred once. The V and J genes are TRBV13 and TRBJ1-1; 7 bases align to TRBD1. This CDR3 is 13 amino acids long. Germline CDR1 is PRHDT and CDR2 is FYEKMQ (reference sequence). The junction had 11 bases not matched to a gene; V was cut back by 6 bases and J by 10 bases. CDR3 residues: CASRANRGVGAFF. The CDR3 DNA follows: TGTGCCAGCAGGGCCAACAGGGGTGTAGGAGCTTTCTTT. Variable domain in full (rest from reference TRBV13 and TRBJ1-1): AAGVIQSPRHLIKEKRETATLKCYPIPRHDTVYWYQQGPGQDPQFLISFYEKMQSDKGSIPDRFSAQQFSDYHSELNMSSLELGDSALYFCASRANRGVGAFFGQGTRLTVV.

The V call is TRBV5-1, the J call TRBJ1-6; 10 nucleotides match TRBD1. This CDR3 spans 15 amino acids. CDR1 is SGHRS, CDR2 YFSETQ, per germline. V trimming: 4 bases; J trimming: 6 bases; junction bases outside the gene matches: 4. CDR3 coding DNA: TGCGCCAGCAGCCCAGACAGGGGGCTTAATTCACCCCTCCACTTT. The encoded protein is CASSPDRGLNSPLHF.

The chain carries TRBV11-1 and TRBJ2-5; 11 bases match TRBD1. The CDR3 length is 14 residues. Germline assignment: CDR1 SGHAT and CDR2 FQDESV (reference sequence). J lost 4 bases, V lost 5 bases, and 3 bases had no gene match. This CDR3 reads CASSGQGAGETQYF. CDR3 DNA: TGTGCCAGCAGCGGACAGGGGGCTGGAGAGACCCAGTACTTC.

The CDR3 reads CSVGDSPNQPQHF. CDR3 nucleotides: TGCAGCGTTGGGGACAGCCCTAATCAGCCCCAGCATTTT. The chain combines TRBV29-1 with TRBJ1-5; 7 bases agree with TRBD1. The germline gives CDR1 SQVTM, CDR2 ANQGSEA. J gave up 4 bases and V 4 bases, and 4 bases lay outside the gene matches. This CDR3 has 13 residues.

V usage is TRBV6-1 and J usage is TRBJ1-1; TRBD1 might be the D (6 bases). Germline loops: CDR1 MNHNS, CDR2 SASEGT. Between the trimmed V and J ends, which lost 6 bases and 1 base, there was a span of 12 bases. The CDR3 sequence is 14 residues long. The CDR3 spells CASRPTGQNTEAFF. CDR3 sequence (DNA): TGTGCCAGCAGGCCGACAGGACAGAACACTGAAGCTTTCTTT.

This chain connects TRBV18 to TRBJ1-4, with TRBD1 identical over 8 bases. The V and J ends lost 3 bases and 5 bases, in that order; junction bases with no gene match: 5. The CDR3 spans 15 residues. From germline, CDR1 is KGHSH and CDR2 LQKENI. The DNA for the CDR3 is TGTGCCAGCTCACCCCCTGGACAGGGAAATGAAAAACTGTTTTTT. Translation gives CASSPPGQGNEKLFF.

The V gene is TRBV28, the J gene TRBJ2-6; 8 bases fit TRBD1. Looked up from germline, CDR1 is MDHEN and CDR2 is SYDVKM. With V trimmed by 1 base and J by 0 bases, 8 bases remained unmatched. This CDR3 is built from 19 residues. CDR3 nucleotides: TGTGCCAGCAGTTTATTCAGGGGGCGCGGCATCTCTGGGGCCAACGTCCTGACTTTC. Amino acids: CASSLFRGRGISGANVLTF.

The CDR3 coding sequence is TGTGCCAGTAGTATAGCTTCCGAGCAGTACTTC. Translating it yields CASSIASEQYF. The chain couples TRBV19 to TRBJ2-7; no reliable D call. The V end was cut by 1 base, the J end by 6 bases, with 4 bases between. Germline V gene lookup returns CDR1 LNHDA and CDR2 SQIVND (reference sequence). The CDR3 consists of 11 residues.

This chain joins TRBV9 and TRBJ1-1; D remains unclear. The CDR3 totals 14 residues. Germline CDR1 is SGDLS and CDR2 is YYNGEE. With 0 bases removed from V and 1 base from J, the gap between germline ends came to 7 bases. This chain's CDR3 is CASSVVGGNTEAFF. CDR3 coding DNA: TGTGCCAGCAGCGTAGTGGGAGGGAACACTGAAGCTTTCTTT.

The chain is built from TRBV4-1 and TRBJ1-2; TRBD1 might be the D (5 bases). Between the trimmed V and J ends, which lost 1 base and 4 bases, there was a span of 13 bases. Germline-derived CDR1 and CDR2 are MGHRA and YSYEKL. The CDR3 spans 15 residues. CDR3 nucleotides: TGCGCCAGCAGCCAAGTCTCTCAGGACATCTATGGCTACACCTTC. This sequence encodes CASSQVSQDIYGYTF.

The V call is TRBV7-2, the J call TRBJ1-4; tentative D call: TRBD1 (5 bases). Germline V gene sequence: CDR1 SGHTA, CDR2 FQGNSA. This CDR3 comprises 15 residues. With 5 bases removed from V and 3 bases from J, the gap between germline ends came to 13 bases. The CDR3 region is CASSAPGSANEKLFF. Written as DNA, the CDR3 is TGTGCCAGCAGCGCCCCAGGGTCGGCTAATGAAAAACTGTTTTTT.

The genes are TRBV7-9 and TRBJ2-1; a possible D gene is TRBD2 (6 bases). Germline V gene lookup returns CDR1 SEHNR and CDR2 FQNEAQ (reference sequence). Trimming cost V 7 bases and J 5 bases, with 12 bases left between them. The CDR3 is 13 amino acids. CDR3 DNA sequence: TGTGCCAGCAAGCGCGGGGAGAACAATGAGCAGTTCTTC. Translation gives CASKRGENNEQFF.

The V gene is TRBV2, the J gene TRBJ2-4, with 9 bases matching TRBD1. The V gene end was trimmed by 6 bases and the J gene end by 9 bases; junction bases not matched to a gene: 3. The germline CDR1 and CDR2 sequences are SNHLY and FYNNEI. This CDR3 has 12 amino acids. CDR3 amino acids: CASRPDRGIQYF. The CDR3 DNA follows: TGTGCCAGCAGGCCGGACAGGGGCATTCAGTACTTC. The full variable domain, completed using reference TRBV2 and TRBJ2-4, is EPEVTQTPSHQVTQMGQEVILRCVPISNHLYFYWYRQILGQKVEFLVSFYNNEISEKSEIFDDQFSVERPDGSNFTLKIRSTKLEDSAMYFCASRPDRGIQYFGAGTRLSVL.

CDR3 DNA: TGTGCCAGCAGCCCAACCCGGACTAGCGGGGGGGCCGATGAGCAGTTCTTC. Its protein is CASSPTRTSGGADEQFF. The genes are TRBV7-3 and TRBJ2-1; 15 bases map to TRBD2. Germline trimming cut 5 bases from V and 8 bases from J; bases unmatched to any gene: 10. The CDR3 extends over 17 amino acids. Germline values: CDR1 SGHTA, CDR2 FQGTGA.

This chain joins TRBV5-5 and TRBJ2-7, with 9 positions matching TRBD1. Trimming took 6 bases from V and 3 from J; bases not matched to a gene: 10. The CDR3 is 15 residues long. CDR1 and CDR2 from the germline V gene are SGHKS and YYEKEE (reference sequence). CDR3 protein: CASTRTGTGYYEQYF. The CDR3 DNA reads TGTGCCAGCACCAGGACCGGGACAGGGTACTACGAGCAGTACTTC.

V gene TRBV9 combines with J gene TRBJ1-1; perhaps TRBD1 as D (5 bases). The CDR3 has 14 amino acids. V dropped 1 base and J dropped 3 bases, with 10 bases sitting between them. Looked up from germline, CDR1 is SGDLS and CDR2 is YYNGEE. The CDR3 here is CASSVLGPDTEAFF. CDR3 in DNA: TGTGCCAGCAGCGTATTGGGGCCCGACACTGAAGCTTTCTTT.

The CDR3 DNA sequence: TGTGCCAGCAGCCAAGGGAAAGGGGGCTATGTCGGGGAGCTGTTTTTT. This gives the protein CASSQGKGGYVGELFF. The V and J genes are TRBV4-2 and TRBJ2-2; TRBD1 matches 7 bases. The V gene's germline CDR1 is LGHNA and CDR2 YNFKEQ. Losses at the gene ends were 1 base for V and 7 bases for J; bases not matched to a gene: 9. The CDR3 has 16 residues.

The rearrangement joins TRBV5-4 to TRBJ1-5; possibly TRBD1 for D (6 bases). The CDR3 loop spans 13 amino acids. CDR1 SGHNT and CDR2 YYREEE come from the germline V gene (reference sequence). Trimming took off 0 bases at V and 5 bases at J, with 6 bases between the two ends. The chain's CDR3 is CASSLDRDQPQHF. The CDR3 nucleotides read TGTGCCAGCAGCTTGGACAGGGATCAGCCCCAGCATTTT.